The rows below give T cell receptor beta chains drawn from one sample of a study of regulatory T cells in long-lasting Graves disease. TCRdb passed the multiplex PCR reads through MiXCR, listing each CDR3 protein once. The sample shows approximately 470,000 distinct CDR3 sequences, 20% to 25% of them seen only once. The specimen comprised peripheral blood mononuclear cells (PBMCs), sampled when the disease was refractory, from a patient treated with antithyroid drugs. The receptors shown here come from a female donor with Graves disease. Both conserved end residues are part of each CDR3. D genes are given only for firm matches. Clone size is given for some rows only: seen once, a few or many times, or a class if the clone is expanded.

TRBD2	TRBJ2-7	.	TRBV5-1	TGCGCCAGCAGCTTGCAAAGCGGGAGCTACGAGCAGTACTTC	CASSLQSGSYEQYF
TRBD1	TRBJ2-2	.	TRBV9	TGTGCCAGCAGCGTTTCCGGGACAGGGAGCGCCGGGGAGCTGTTTTTT	CASSVSGTGSAGELFF
TRBD1	TRBJ2-5	many	TRBV2	TGTGCCAGCAGTGGACAGGGGAGGGAGACCCAGTACTTC	CASSGQGRETQYF
TRBD2	TRBJ2-3	once	TRBV12-3/TRBV12-4	TGTGCCAGCAGCCCCCGGGATAGCGGGTACACAGATACGCAGTATTTT	CASSPRDSGYTDTQYF
.	TRBJ1-5	many	TRBV27	TGTGCCAGCCGACCGTCCCCCTCAGGCAATCAGCCCCAGCATTTT	CASRPSPSGNQPQHF
.	TRBJ1-1	many	TRBV29-1	TGCAGCGTTGGGCTGGCGGCGATGGACACTGAAGCTTTCTTT	CSVGLAAMDTEAFF
.	TRBJ2-5	.	TRBV29-1	TGCAGCGTTGAACTTGGTACAGGACGGTACCGGGCCGAACAAGAGACCCAGTACTTC	CSVELGTGRYRAEQETQYF
TRBD1	TRBJ1-2	few	TRBV7-9	TGTGCCAGCAGCTTTGGACAGGGGGCAGAAGGCTACACCTTC	CASSFGQGAEGYTF
TRBD1	TRBJ1-5	few	TRBV6-1	TGTGCCAGCAGTGCCTCAGGGGGCGGGCAGCCCCAGCATTTT	CASSASGGGQPQHF
.	TRBJ2-7	.	TRBV18	TGTGCCAGCTCTTCTCTGGGACTGGCCTCCTACGAGCAGTACTTC	CASSSLGLASYEQYF
.	TRBJ2-5	many	TRBV18	TGTGCCAGCTCACCACAAATCAGGATAGAGACCCAGTACTTC	CASSPQIRIETQYF
.	TRBJ1-2	few	TRBV7-2	.	CASSFGLGNYGCTF
.	TRBJ2-6	many	TRBV12-3/TRBV12-4	TGTGCCAGCAGTTTAAGGAATGGGGCCAACGTCCTGACTTTC	CASSLRNGANVLTF
.	TRBJ2-2	.	TRBV5-1	TGCGCCAGCAGCTTGGGCGGAGGGTTCACCGGGGAGCTGTTTTTT	CASSLGGGFTGELFF
.	TRBJ1-5	.	TRBV19	TGTGCCAGTAGTATTAGGGCGTCGGAGGGGGTCAATCAGCCCCAGCATTTT	CASSIRASEGVNQPQHF
TRBD1	TRBJ2-7	many	TRBV28	TGTGCCAGCAGTCACCGGGACAGGGTCTACGAGCAGTACTTC	CASSHRDRVYEQYF
.	TRBJ1-6	many	TRBV2	TGTGCCAGCAGTGAGTCAGAACTGATTAATTCACCCCTCCACTTT	CASSESELINSPLHF
.	TRBJ1-2	many	TRBV19	TGTGCCAGTAGTACTCCACATGGCTACACCTTC	CASSTPHGYTF
TRBD1	TRBJ2-2	.	TRBV7-2	TGTGCCAGCAGCTTCCCCTTCGGCGACAGGGCGAACACCGGGGAGCTGTTTTTT	CASSFPFGDRANTGELFF
TRBD1	TRBJ2-7	.	TRBV28	TGTGCCAGCAGTTCAATTACAGGGGATATCGACGAGCAGTACTTC	CASSSITGDIDEQYF
.	TRBJ2-2	.	TRBV27	TGTGCCAGCAGTTTCGGACCTGTGAACGCCGGGGAGCTGTTTTTT	CASSFGPVNAGELFF
.	TRBJ2-7	once	TRBV6-1	TGTGCCAGCAGCAAAGGAGGGGGCTACGAGCAGTACTTC	CASSKGGGYEQYF
.	TRBJ1-5	many	TRBV28	TGTGCCAGCAGTCCTATCCCCAATAGCAATCAGCCCCAGCATTTT	CASSPIPNSNQPQHF
.	TRBJ2-7	many	TRBV14	TGTGCCAGCAGCCAAGAACGATCCTACGAGCAGTACTTC	CASSQERSYEQYF
.	TRBJ2-2	many	TRBV5-6	TGTGCCAGCAGCTCCTACCGGGCCGGGGAGCTGTTTTTT	CASSSYRAGELFF
.	TRBJ2-6	.	TRBV2	TGTGCCAGCAGTGTTACATCTGGGGCCAACGTCCTGACTTTC	CASSVTSGANVLTF
.	TRBJ1-5	.	TRBV19	TGTGCCAGTAGTATCCCGCGGGGGGATCAGCCCCAGCATTTT	CASSIPRGDQPQHF
TRBD1	TRBJ2-3	.	TRBV16	TGTGCCAGCAGCCAATCTTGGGGACAGAGCACAGATACGCAGTATTTT	CASSQSWGQSTDTQYF
TRBD2	TRBJ2-5	.	TRBV27	TGTGCCAGCAGTTTATACGGGCTAGCGGGAGTTTCTGGGGGGGAGACCCAGTACTTC	CASSLYGLAGVSGGETQYF
.	TRBJ2-5	many	TRBV7-3	TGTGCCAGCAGCCCCTTTTTTGCTGTTCAAGAGACCCAGTACTTC	CASSPFFAVQETQYF
TRBD2	TRBJ2-3	.	TRBV20-1	TGCAGTGCAATAAGCGGGACGTACACAGATACGCAGTATTTT	CSAISGTYTDTQYF
.	TRBJ1-1	many	TRBV19	TGTGCCAGTAGTACTCCACAGGCGGGATGGAACACTGAAGCTTTCTTT	CASSTPQAGWNTEAFF
.	TRBJ1-1	few	TRBV3-1	TGTGCCAGCAGCCGGTCTGGAACCGCTGAAGCTTTCTTT	CASSRSGTAEAFF
TRBD1	TRBJ1-1	many	TRBV2	TGTGCCAGCAACCAGGGGGAGCGGTTCATGAACACTGAAGCTTTCTTT	CASNQGERFMNTEAFF
.	TRBJ2-7	many	TRBV5-5	TGTGCCAGCAGCCCCGGGGATCGAGAGCAGTACTTC	CASSPGDREQYF
TRBD1	TRBJ1-4	few	TRBV20-1	TGCAGTGCCACAGATCCGGGACAGGGGGCAGGGACTAATGAAAAACTGTTTTTT	CSATDPGQGAGTNEKLFF
.	TRBJ1-1	many	TRBV28	TGTGCCAGCAGCTTTCGGATGAACACTGAAGCTTTCTTT	CASSFRMNTEAFF
.	TRBJ1-3	few	TRBV18	TGTGCCAGCTCACCACCGGGGTCTGGAAACACCATATATTTT	CASSPPGSGNTIYF
TRBD2	TRBJ2-4	many	TRBV12-3/TRBV12-4	TGTGCCAGCAGTAATTCCGGGGGGGACATTCAGTACTTC	CASSNSGGDIQYF
.	TRBJ2-7	many	TRBV6-5	TGTGCCAGCAGTTACATCTCCAGTTCCTCCTACGAGCAGTACTTC	CASSYISSSSYEQYF
TRBD1	TRBJ2-7	medium-sized	TRBV7-8	TGTGCCAGCAGCTTTGGGACAGGGAATTACGAGCAGTACTTC	CASSFGTGNYEQYF
.	TRBJ2-1	.	TRBV15	TGTGCCACCAGCAGTCGGAGAGATGGCCCCCTTGTTCGGAGTGAGCAGTTCTTC	CATSSRRDGPLVRSEQFF
.	TRBJ2-4	.	TRBV4-3	TGCGCCAGCAGCCAAGCCCTGGGGGCGGCCAAAAACATTCAGTACTTC	CASSQALGAAKNIQYF
.	TRBJ1-4	.	TRBV4-1	TGCGCCAGCAGCCCGATTCTGCCCGTAGCTAATGAAAAACTGTTTTTT	CASSPILPVANEKLFF